The T cell receptor beta chain under discussion was sequenced for a study of T-cell memory formation after mild COVID-19 (dated by TCRdb to 2020 to 2022). For the wider study: Most TCR sequence clusters were specific to one of the two donors. In a couple of donors, T-cell clones that expanded and contracted after mild COVID-19 were followed by sequencing TCRalpha and TCRbeta repertoires longitudinally. Two young, previously healthy adult volunteers, one female and one male, were included in the cohort. The study at large found these results: Only a couple of mild cases were covered in the study, and larger cohorts including severe cases with pre-infection samples were considered necessary. The second-wave clones that peaked on day 37 were not confirmed to be SARS-CoV-2 specific. Some responding clones were detected in pre-infection memory, which suggested that pre-existing cross-reactive memory T cells had joined the SARS-CoV-2 response. Clones contracting from day 15 to 85 had balanced CD4/CD8 phenotypes, while a second wave expanding from day 15 to 37 was biased towards CD4+. Contracting CD4+ clones appeared mostly in the CM and EM memory subsets, whereas CD8+ clones were enriched in EMRA.

The CDR3 starts with the cysteine, ends with the phenylalanine, and has 16 residues. Just the 48-base CDR3 DNA is kept, in frame starting at base 1. For this chain, trimming is 0 bases at the V end and 2 bases at the J end, and the number of junction bases without a gene match is 7. The germline V gene (reference sequence) supplies CDR1 LGHDT and CDR2 YNNKEL. The sequencing machine was an Illumina NovaSeq 6000. cDNA libraries for TCRalpha and TCRbeta were prepared by 5'RACE using constant-segment primers, with sample barcodes and unique molecular identifiers added. Trizol reagent was used to extract RNA from every sample. Libraries were amplified in two PCR steps, with a second sample barcode and Illumina TruSeq adapters added in the second step. The libraries were sequenced on an Illumina NovaSeq using 2 x 150 bp paired-end reads. Per the original workflow: The reads were demultiplexed and collapsed into UMI-guided consensus sequences using migec v1.2.7. Using mixcr v2.1.11, the UMI consensuses were aligned to TRA and TRB V and J templates and assembled into clonotypes. A clonotype was counted as expanded or contracted only when both edgeR and NoisET called the clonotype significant, with the noise models trained on biological replicates. For edgeR calls, the cutoffs were a false discovery rate-adjusted p below 0.01 and a log2 fold-change threshold of 1. As an exploratory analysis of dynamics, max-normalized trajectories of the 1000 most abundant clonotypes were examined with PCA combined with hierarchical clustering. The CD4 or CD8 phenotype of responding clones was assigned using the separately sequenced CD4+ and CD8+ repertoires. TCRdb reprocessing: public reads trimmed at Q25 with fastp, clones called with MiXCR, in-frame beta chains kept. Rows are combined by CDR3 protein, so each entry shows the most common genes and DNA. TCRdb, not the original authors, processed these V and J calls. The sample table contains approximately 300,000 distinct CDR3 sequences; only one count was recorded for 15% to 20% of them. The ten largest make up roughly a fifth of the sample.

Ficoll-Paque density gradient centrifugation was the method used to isolate PBMCs. This clonotype was detected only a few times. Its specific antigen is unknown. Base-call qualities are not available, and no considerably larger clone is one nucleotide away. The sample was PBMCs or a T cell subset sorted from them (not recorded which). This sequence was found in a man between 18 and 29 years old who had mild COVID-19 (a few samples of this study predate the infection). The sample titles of this study are shuffled in the database, so cell type and time point are left out; the donor was told from shared clones. The V and J genes are TRBV3-1 and TRBJ2-7; 7 central nucleotides agree with TRBD2. Here is the DNA: TGTGCCAGCAGCCAAGATTGGGCTAGCGGAGCCTACGAGCAGTACTTC. This sequence encodes CASSQDWASGAYEQYF.